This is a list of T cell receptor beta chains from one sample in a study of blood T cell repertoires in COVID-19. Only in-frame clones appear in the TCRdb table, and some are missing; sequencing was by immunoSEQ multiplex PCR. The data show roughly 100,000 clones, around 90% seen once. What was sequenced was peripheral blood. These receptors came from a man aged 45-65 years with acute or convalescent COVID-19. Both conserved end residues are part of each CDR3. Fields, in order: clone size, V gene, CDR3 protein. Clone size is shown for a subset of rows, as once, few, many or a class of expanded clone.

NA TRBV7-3 CASSAQPGTASYNEQFF
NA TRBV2 CASSPDRWGQMNTEAFF
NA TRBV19 CASSIERVNTEAFF
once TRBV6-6 CASSMDRVRTEAFF
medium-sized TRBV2 CASSEKRTYNEQFF
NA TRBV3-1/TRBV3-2 CASSPPGDVYGYTF
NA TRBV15 CATSRDRVVTYEQYF
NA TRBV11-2 CASSARDRRPYGYTF
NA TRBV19 CASSMGTTGTDTQYF
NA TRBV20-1 CSASDVREQYF
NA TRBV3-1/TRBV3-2 CASSQIQIGQETQYF
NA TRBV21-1 CASSSSTGTGGRYTEAFF
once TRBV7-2 CASSAHRDRGEQTQYF
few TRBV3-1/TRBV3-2 CASSRRTSGTGANVLTF
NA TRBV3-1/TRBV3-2 CASRAGTGVNTEAFF
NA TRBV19 CASSIRPGGYNEKLFF
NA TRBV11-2 CASSLRASGERDTQYF
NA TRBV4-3 CASSQGTGTNSPLHF
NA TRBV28 CASTAGGAEEKLFF
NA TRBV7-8 CASSASAGRSPYEQYF
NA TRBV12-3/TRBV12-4 CASSPRLGETQYF
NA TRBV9 CASSVTGTSLYEQYF
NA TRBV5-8 CASSTGQGLSGNTIYF
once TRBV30 CAWSVSRGRGNTIYF
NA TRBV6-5 CASSTKGQGFEAFF
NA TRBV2 CASRERGGGANYGYTF
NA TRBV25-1 CASSESPGSGDQPQHF
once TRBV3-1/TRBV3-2 CASSQGLLNEKLFF
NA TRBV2 CASVGQGGNEQFF
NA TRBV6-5 CASRDVQGARAPLHF
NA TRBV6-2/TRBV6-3 CASSPRSRLGEYF
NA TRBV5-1 CASQGQGLNEQYF
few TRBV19 CASSAPRGTGGSYEQYF
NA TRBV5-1 CASSGNPGQVFSYEQYF
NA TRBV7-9 CASSAWEGSSGNTIYF
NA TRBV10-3 CATRDRVGTNEKLFF
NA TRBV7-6 CASSTTGGSADTQYF
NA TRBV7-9 CASSRGQTIGNTIYF
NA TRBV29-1 CSVDQGANTEAFF
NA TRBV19 CASTEFGQRNQPQHF
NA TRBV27 CASTLYVGNSPLHF
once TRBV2 CASNQDSSTGELFF
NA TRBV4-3 CASSQDGRGSTNEKLFF
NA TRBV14 CASSAGAGNTIYF
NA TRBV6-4 CASTRDSMNTEAFF
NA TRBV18 CASSQGQKNQPQHF
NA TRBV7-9 CASGTTTDRAEKLFF
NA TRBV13 CASSLRQGADEQYF